This is a list of T cell receptor beta chains from one sample in a study of CXCR3-negative and CXCR3-positive naive CD8 T cells. TCRdb reprocessed the 5' RACE reads; each CDR3 protein has one entry and no DNA is given. The specimen's table records under 150,000 distinct CDR3 sequences. The sequenced material came from naive CXCR3+ CD8+ T cells from blood. These receptors were obtained from a human donor in good health. Some clones in this sample may be carry-over from other donors' samples. Each CDR3 is given with its conserved first and last residue. The order of the fields is V gene, J gene, CDR3 protein.

V: TRBV7-8
J: TRBJ2-1
CDR3: CASSLALRAGDEQFF

V: TRBV27
J: TRBJ1-1
CDR3: CASSLAYTTLNTEAFF

V: TRBV19
J: TRBJ2-7
CDR3: CASSMTSGQGGQYF

V: TRBV4-3
J: TRBJ1-5
CDR3: CASSQDRGGSQPQHF

V: TRBV28
J: TRBJ2-1
CDR3: CASSFGLGREQFF

V: TRBV29-1
J: TRBJ2-7
CDR3: CSVETNSYEQYF

V: TRBV10-3
J: TRBJ2-2
CDR3: CAISDVRSEGTGELFF

V: TRBV21-1
J: TRBJ2-7
CDR3: CASSSQEPGRFVCEQYF

V: TRBV5-5
J: TRBJ2-7
CDR3: CASRGPDASSYEQYF

V: TRBV5-5
J: TRBJ1-1
CDR3: CASTYTGAALMNTEAFF

V: TRBV29-1
J: TRBJ1-1
CDR3: CSGRQADVDTEAFF

V: TRBV7-9
J: TRBJ2-7
CDR3: CASSYSGRESEQYF

V: TRBV19
J: TRBJ2-7
CDR3: CASSLWGATYEQYF

V: TRBV7-9
J: TRBJ2-5
CDR3: CASSSLVGLQETQYF

V: TRBV6-2/TRBV6-3
J: TRBJ2-1
CDR3: CASSRGLAGGTYNEQFF

V: TRBV5-1
J: TRBJ2-1
CDR3: CASSLTSNEQFF

V: TRBV29-1
J: TRBJ2-4
CDR3: CSVEEGWIAGANIQYF

V: TRBV2
J: TRBJ2-1
CDR3: CASSPPGTGIYEQFF

V: TRBV12-3/TRBV12-4
J: TRBJ1-1
CDR3: CASSFVGNTEAFF

V: TRBV12-3/TRBV12-4
J: TRBJ2-3
CDR3: CASSYVGEGRRLSTDTQYF

V: TRBV27
J: TRBJ2-4
CDR3: CASSTSDRASLTRNIQYF

V: TRBV29-1
J: TRBJ1-1
CDR3: CSVEEGERTEAFF

V: TRBV6-5
J: TRBJ2-1
CDR3: CASSSDRGVDNEQFF

V: TRBV7-9
J: TRBJ2-7
CDR3: CASSPTGYYEQYF

V: TRBV28
J: TRBJ2-7
CDR3: CASSFVVDGAGGWSSYEQYF

V: TRBV28
J: TRBJ1-2
CDR3: CASSSVRGTGYTF

V: TRBV5-5
J: TRBJ2-1
CDR3: CASSVGRVNEQFF

V: TRBV11-2
J: TRBJ2-7
CDR3: CASSSWASYEQYF

V: TRBV29-1
J: TRBJ2-7
CDR3: CSVEGTGAYEQYF

V: TRBV4-3
J: TRBJ2-1
CDR3: CASSQDQWGYEQFF

V: TRBV7-9
J: TRBJ2-7
CDR3: CASSHEYYEQYF

V: TRBV11-2
J: TRBJ2-5
CDR3: CASSSTGGAETQYF

V: TRBV11-3
J: TRBJ1-1
CDR3: CASSLGKNTEAFF

V: TRBV20-1
J: TRBJ1-1
CDR3: CSAATLRGKNTEAFF

V: TRBV5-1
J: TRBJ1-1
CDR3: CASSTSGPMKTEAFF

V: TRBV19
J: TRBJ1-5
CDR3: CASSAYKGNNQPQHF

V: TRBV13
J: TRBJ2-3
CDR3: CASSATGTVPYTQYF

V: TRBV28
J: TRBJ2-7
CDR3: CASSLRGVRVYEQYF

V: TRBV14
J: TRBJ2-5
CDR3: CASSPPGPAAETQYF

V: TRBV29-1
J: TRBJ2-7
CDR3: CSVTPGTPGPHEQYF

V: TRBV5-6
J: TRBJ1-1
CDR3: CASSALNTEAFF